What follows is one T cell receptor (beta chain) and its context. After removal of 0 bases from V and 1 base from J, the junction contained 6 bases not matched to a gene. Germline V gives CDR1 SGHRS, CDR2 YFSETQ. This CDR3 is 17 amino acids long. This specimen comes from a study of blood T cell repertoires in COVID-19. Study at large: Specimens from acute and convalescent COVID-19 originated in the United States, Italy and Spain. T cells, B-cell-depleted T cells, or PBMCs supplied cDNA or gDNA.

Authors' processing steps: Amplification of reference gene primers provided the estimated nucleated cell counts. TCRdb's table, derived via immunoSEQ multiplex PCR, lists solely in-frame clones and lacks some. V, J and clone size derive from that table, while D and trimming were established from the DNA sequence. The profile shows some 400,000 clones, over 75% of them singletons. Cohorts were assigned according to the clinical history that participants reported. The chain joins TRBV5-1 to TRBJ2-3; 9 nucleotides line up with TRBD2. The source of this sequence is a man younger than 45 who had recovered from COVID-19. The source material was PBMCs or T cells enriched from blood (not recorded which). For the CDR3, the DNA is TGCGCCAGCAGCTTGGCGGGAGCGGGAGGCGGCACAGATACGCAGTATTTT. It translates to CASSLAGAGGGTDTQYF.